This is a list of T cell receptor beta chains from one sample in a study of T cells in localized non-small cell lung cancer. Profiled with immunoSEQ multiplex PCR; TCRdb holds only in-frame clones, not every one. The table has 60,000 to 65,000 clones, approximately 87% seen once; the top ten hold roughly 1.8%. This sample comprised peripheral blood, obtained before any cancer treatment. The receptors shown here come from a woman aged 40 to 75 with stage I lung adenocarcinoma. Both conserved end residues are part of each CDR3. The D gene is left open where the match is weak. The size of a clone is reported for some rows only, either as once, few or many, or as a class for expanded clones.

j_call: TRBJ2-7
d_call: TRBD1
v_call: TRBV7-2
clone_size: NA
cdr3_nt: TGTGCCAGCAGCCCATACAGGGGCTCCTACGAGCAGTACTTC
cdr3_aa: CASSPYRGSYEQYF

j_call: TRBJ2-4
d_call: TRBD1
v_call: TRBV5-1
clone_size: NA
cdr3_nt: TGCGCCAGCAGCTTGGGGACAGGGAACATTCAGTACTTC
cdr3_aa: CASSLGTGNIQYF

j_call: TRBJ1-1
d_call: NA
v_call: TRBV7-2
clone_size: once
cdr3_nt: TGTGCCAGCAGCCAAAACCCCGGGACAAGGAACACTGAAGCTTTCTTT
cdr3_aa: CASSQNPGTRNTEAFF

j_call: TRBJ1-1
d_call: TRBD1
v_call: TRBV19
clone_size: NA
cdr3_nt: TGTGCCAGTCGATTGACAGGGGTGAACACTGAAGCTTTCTTT
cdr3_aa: CASRLTGVNTEAFF

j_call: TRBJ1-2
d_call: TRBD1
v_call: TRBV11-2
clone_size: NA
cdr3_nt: TGTGCCAGCAGCTTATCCCGGGACAGGGTTGGCTACACCTTC
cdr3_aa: CASSLSRDRVGYTF

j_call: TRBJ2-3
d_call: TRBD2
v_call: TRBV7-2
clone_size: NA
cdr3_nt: TGTGCCAGCAGTACAGACGGGAGGGGAGATACGCAGTATTTT
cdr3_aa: CASSTDGRGDTQYF

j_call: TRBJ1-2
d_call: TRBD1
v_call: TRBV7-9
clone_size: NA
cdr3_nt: TGTGCCAGCAGCCACGGACAGGGCGTCTATGGCTACACCTTC
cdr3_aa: CASSHGQGVYGYTF

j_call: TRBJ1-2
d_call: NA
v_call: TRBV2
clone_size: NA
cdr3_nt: TGTGCCACCCAAGGGGACGGAAGCTATGGCTACACCTTC
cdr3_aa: CATQGDGSYGYTF

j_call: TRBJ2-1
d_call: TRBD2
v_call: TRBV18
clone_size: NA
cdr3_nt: TGTGCCAGCTCAGTGACGTTAGCGGGAGGATCCCACAATGAGCAGTTCTTC
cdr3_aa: CASSVTLAGGSHNEQFF

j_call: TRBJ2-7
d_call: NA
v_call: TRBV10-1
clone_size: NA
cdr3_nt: TGCGCCAGCAGTGGTGACCGGGCCTCTAGGAACGAGCAGTACTTC
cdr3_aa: CASSGDRASRNEQYF

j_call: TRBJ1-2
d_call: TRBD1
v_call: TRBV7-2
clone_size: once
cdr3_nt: TGTGCCAGCAGCCCACAAACCGGGACAGGGGCTCGTGGGTACACCTTC
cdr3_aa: CASSPQTGTGARGYTF

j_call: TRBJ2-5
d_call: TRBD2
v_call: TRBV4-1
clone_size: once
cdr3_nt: TGCGCCAGCAGCCAAGAACGGTGGACTAGCGGCGAGACCCAGTACTTC
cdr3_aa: CASSQERWTSGETQYF

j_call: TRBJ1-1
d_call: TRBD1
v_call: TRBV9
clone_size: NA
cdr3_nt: TGTGCCAGCAGCGCTACACAGGGGAAAGCTTTCTTT
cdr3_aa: CASSATQGKAFF

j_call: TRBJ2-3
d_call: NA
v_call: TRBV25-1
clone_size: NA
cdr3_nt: TGTGCCAGCAGTCGAGGGTGGGGACCCACAGATACGCAGTATTTT
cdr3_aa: CASSRGWGPTDTQYF

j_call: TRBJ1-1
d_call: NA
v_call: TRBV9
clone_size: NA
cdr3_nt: TGTGCCAGCAGCGTGTACAGCCCGAACACTGAAGCTTTCTTT
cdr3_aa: CASSVYSPNTEAFF

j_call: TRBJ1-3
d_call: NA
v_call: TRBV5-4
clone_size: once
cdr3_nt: TGTGCCAGCAGCTTGGGGGGGGGCCGCTCTGGAAACACCATATATTTT
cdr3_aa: CASSLGGGRSGNTIYF

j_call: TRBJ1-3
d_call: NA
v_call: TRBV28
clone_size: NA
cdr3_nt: TGTGCCAGCAGCCCTCCGGACAGTCGAAACACCATATATTTT
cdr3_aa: CASSPPDSRNTIYF

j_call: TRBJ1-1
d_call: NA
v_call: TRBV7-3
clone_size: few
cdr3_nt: TGTGCCAGCAGCTTCAGCGGGAACACTGAAGCTTTCTTT
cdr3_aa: CASSFSGNTEAFF

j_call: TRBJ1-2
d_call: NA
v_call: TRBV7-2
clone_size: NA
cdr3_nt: TGTGCCAGCAGCTTACCAGGAAACTATGGCTACACCTTC
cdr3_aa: CASSLPGNYGYTF

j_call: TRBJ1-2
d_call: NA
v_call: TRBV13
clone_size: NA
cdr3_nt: TGTGCCAGCAGCTTTGGGGGCCGGGAGGGCTACACCTTC
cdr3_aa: CASSFGGREGYTF

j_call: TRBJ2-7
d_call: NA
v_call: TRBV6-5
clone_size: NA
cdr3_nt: TGTGCCAGCAATAACATCGGATCTACCTACGAGCAGTACTTC
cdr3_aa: CASNNIGSTYEQYF

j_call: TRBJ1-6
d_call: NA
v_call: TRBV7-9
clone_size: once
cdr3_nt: TGTGCCAGCAGCTTACGGACGTTGAGTAATTCACCCCTCCACTTT
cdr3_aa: CASSLRTLSNSPLHF

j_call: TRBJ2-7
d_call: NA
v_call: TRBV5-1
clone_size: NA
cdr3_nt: TGCGCCAGCAGATTTGGGGGAGAACGGGTCGAGCAGTACTTC
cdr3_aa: CASRFGGERVEQYF

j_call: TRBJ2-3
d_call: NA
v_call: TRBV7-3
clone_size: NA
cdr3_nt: TGTGCCAGCAGCCCTGACAGGTTCACAGATACGCAGTATTTT
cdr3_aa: CASSPDRFTDTQYF

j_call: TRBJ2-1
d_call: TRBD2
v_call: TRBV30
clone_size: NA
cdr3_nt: TGTGCCTGGAGTAAAACGGGGGGGAATGAGCAGTTCTTC
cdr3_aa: CAWSKTGGNEQFF

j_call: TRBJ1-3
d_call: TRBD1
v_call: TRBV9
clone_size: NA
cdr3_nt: TGTGCCAGCAGCGACAGGGGTGATGGAAACACCATATATTTT
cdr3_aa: CASSDRGDGNTIYF

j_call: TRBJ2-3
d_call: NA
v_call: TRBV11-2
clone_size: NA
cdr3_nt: TGTGCCAGCAGCTTCACAGATACGCAGTATTTT
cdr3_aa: CASSFTDTQYF

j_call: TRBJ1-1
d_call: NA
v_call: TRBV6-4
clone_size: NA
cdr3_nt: TGTGCCGGCCAGGGTGACACTGAAGCTTTCTTT
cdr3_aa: CAGQGDTEAFF

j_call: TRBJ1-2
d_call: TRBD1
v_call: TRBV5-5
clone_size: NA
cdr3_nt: TGTGCCAGCAGCCCAGACAGGGGATTCGCCTATGGCTACACCTTC
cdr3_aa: CASSPDRGFAYGYTF

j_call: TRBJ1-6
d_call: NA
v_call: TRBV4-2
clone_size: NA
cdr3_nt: TGTGCCAGCAGCCAAGCCGGGGACTCACCCCTCCACTTT
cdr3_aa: CASSQAGDSPLHF

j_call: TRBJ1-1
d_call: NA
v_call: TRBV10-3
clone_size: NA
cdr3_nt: TGTGCCATCAGACAGGGCGGTAGGGACACTGAAGCTTTCTTT
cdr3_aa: CAIRQGGRDTEAFF

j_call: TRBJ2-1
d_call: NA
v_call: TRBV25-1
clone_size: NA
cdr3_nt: TGTGCCAGCAGTGAATATGGGGGGCCCCAACAGGGTGAGCAGTTCTTC
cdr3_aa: CASSEYGGPQQGEQFF

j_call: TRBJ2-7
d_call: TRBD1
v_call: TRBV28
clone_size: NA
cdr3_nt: TGTGCCACCGGGACAGGGGGCGTTACGGGAGAGCAGTACTTC
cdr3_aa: CATGTGGVTGEQYF

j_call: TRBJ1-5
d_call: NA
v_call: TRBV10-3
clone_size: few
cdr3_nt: TGTGCCATCAGTATTGGGGATAGCAATCAGCCCCAGCATTTT
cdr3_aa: CAISIGDSNQPQHF

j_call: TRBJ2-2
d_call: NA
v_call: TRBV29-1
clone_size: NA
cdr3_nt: TGCAGCGTTGGGGATCCGGGACTTATTTCCACCGGGGAGCTGTTTTTT
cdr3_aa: CSVGDPGLISTGELFF

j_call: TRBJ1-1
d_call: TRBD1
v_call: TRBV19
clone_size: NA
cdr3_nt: TGTGCCAGTAGTATCTCGGGACAGGGAGTGATTGAAGCTTTCTTT
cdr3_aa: CASSISGQGVIEAFF

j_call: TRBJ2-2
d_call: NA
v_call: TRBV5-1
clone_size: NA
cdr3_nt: TGCGCCAGCAGCCGGGGAGGGGGCAACACCGGGGAGCTGTTTTTT
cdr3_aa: CASSRGGGNTGELFF

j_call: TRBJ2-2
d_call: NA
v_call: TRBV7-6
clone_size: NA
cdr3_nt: TGTGCCAGCAGCTTAATAGGGGGAAACACCGGGGAGCTGTTTTTT
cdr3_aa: CASSLIGGNTGELFF

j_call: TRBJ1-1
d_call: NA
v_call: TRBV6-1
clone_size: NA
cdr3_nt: TGTGCCAGCAGTGAAGGGGGGGGGCGAACTGAAGCTTTCTTT
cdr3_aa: CASSEGGGRTEAFF

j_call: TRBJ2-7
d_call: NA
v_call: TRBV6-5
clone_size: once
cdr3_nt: TGTGCCAGCAGTCCCACGGCCAACGACCCCTACGAGCAGTACTTC
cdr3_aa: CASSPTANDPYEQYF

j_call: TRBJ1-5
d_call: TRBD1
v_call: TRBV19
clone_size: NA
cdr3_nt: TGTGCCAGTAGTCCCCGGACAGGGGAACCCAATCAGCCCCAGCATTTT
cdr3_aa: CASSPRTGEPNQPQHF

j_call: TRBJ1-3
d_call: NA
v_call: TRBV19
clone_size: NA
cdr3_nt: TGTGCCAGTAGTCCTGCGGGGACATTTCACCCTGGAAACACCATATATTTT
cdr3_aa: CASSPAGTFHPGNTIYF

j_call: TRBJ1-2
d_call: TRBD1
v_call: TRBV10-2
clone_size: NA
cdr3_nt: TGCGCCAGCAGTCGAGACCTAGGACAGGGTTGGGGCTACACCTTC
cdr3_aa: CASSRDLGQGWGYTF

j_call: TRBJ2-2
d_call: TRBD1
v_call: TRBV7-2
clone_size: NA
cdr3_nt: TGTGCCAGCAGCGATGACAGGGGTTTGAGGACCGGGGAGCTGTTTTTT
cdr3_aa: CASSDDRGLRTGELFF

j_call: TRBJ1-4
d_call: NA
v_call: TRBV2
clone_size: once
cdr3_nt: TGTGCCAGCAGTGAAGGGGGGGCTGCTAATGAAAAACTGTTTTTT
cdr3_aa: CASSEGGAANEKLFF

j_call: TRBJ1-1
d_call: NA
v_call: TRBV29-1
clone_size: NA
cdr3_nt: TGCAGCGTTGAACCGCCGGGGTTAGGGGCTGAAGCTTTCTTT
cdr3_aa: CSVEPPGLGAEAFF

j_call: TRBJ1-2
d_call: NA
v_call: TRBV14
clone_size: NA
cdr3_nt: TGTGCCAGCAGCCACGGGGGCGGGGCTGGCTACACCTTC
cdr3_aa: CASSHGGGAGYTF

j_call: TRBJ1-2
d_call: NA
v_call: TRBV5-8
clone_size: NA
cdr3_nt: TGTGCCAGCAGCTTGGGTGGTTGGGGAGGCGATGGCTACACCTTC
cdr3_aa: CASSLGGWGGDGYTF

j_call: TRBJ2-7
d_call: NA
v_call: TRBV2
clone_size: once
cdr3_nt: TGTGCCAGCAGACAGACCCAGTCCTACGAGCAGTACTTC
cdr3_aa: CASRQTQSYEQYF

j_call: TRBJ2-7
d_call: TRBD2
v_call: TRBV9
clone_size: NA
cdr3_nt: TGTGCCAGCAGCTCCCTAGCGGGCCACGAGCAGTACTTC
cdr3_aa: CASSSLAGHEQYF

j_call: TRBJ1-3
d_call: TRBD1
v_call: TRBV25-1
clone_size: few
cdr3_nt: TGTGCCAGCAGTGAGGACAGGGGCGCGGGGGCCTCTGGAAACACCATATATTTT
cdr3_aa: CASSEDRGAGASGNTIYF

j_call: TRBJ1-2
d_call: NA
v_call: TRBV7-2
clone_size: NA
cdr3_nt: TGTGCCAGCAGCCTGACAGGAGTCCCTAACTATGGCTACACCTTC
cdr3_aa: CASSLTGVPNYGYTF

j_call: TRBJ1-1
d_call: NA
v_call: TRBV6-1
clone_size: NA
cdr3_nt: TGTGCCAGCAGTCCCGTAGGAGTTGAAGCTTTCTTT
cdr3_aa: CASSPVGVEAFF

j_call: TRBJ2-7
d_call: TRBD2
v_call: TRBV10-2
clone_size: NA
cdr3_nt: TGCGCCAGCAGTGAACCAGCGGGGGGGCCTCGCGAGCAGTACTTC
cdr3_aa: CASSEPAGGPREQYF